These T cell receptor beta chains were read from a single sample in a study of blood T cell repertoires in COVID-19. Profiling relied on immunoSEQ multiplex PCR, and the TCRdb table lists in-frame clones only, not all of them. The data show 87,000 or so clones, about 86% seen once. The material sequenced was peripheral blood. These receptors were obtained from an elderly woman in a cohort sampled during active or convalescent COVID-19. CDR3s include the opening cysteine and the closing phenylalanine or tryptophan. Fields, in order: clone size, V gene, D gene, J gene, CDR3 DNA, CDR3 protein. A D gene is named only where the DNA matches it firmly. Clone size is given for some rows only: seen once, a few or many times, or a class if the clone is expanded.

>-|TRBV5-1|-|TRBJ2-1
TGCGCCAGCAGCTCTCAGGGGCTAGACTCGAATGAGCAGTTCTTC
CASSSQGLDSNEQFF
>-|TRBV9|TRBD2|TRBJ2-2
TGTGCCAGCAGCGACCAAGTAACTAGCGGGAGGTCGGGCACCGGGGAGCTGTTTTTT
CASSDQVTSGRSGTGELFF
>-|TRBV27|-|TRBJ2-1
TGTGCCAGCAGTTACGAGCGCTCATACAATGAGCAGTTCTTC
CASSYERSYNEQFF
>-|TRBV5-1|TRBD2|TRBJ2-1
TGCGCCAGCAGCTTGGGGACTAGCGGGGCCACCTACAATGAGCAGTTCTTC
CASSLGTSGATYNEQFF
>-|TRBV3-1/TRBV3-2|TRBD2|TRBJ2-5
TGTGCCAGCAGCCAAAGAAGGACTAGCGGGAGCGGAGAGACCCAGTACTTC
CASSQRRTSGSGETQYF
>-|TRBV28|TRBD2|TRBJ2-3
TGTGCCAGCAGTTTAAGGCTAGCGGGGGATACGCAGTATTTT
CASSLRLAGDTQYF
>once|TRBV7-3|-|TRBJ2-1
TGTGCCAGCGGATCCGGAGGGAACAATGAGCAGTTCTTC
CASGSGGNNEQFF
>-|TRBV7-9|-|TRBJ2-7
TGTGCCAGCAGCTTAGCTGGGACAACCTACGAGCAGTACTTC
CASSLAGTTYEQYF
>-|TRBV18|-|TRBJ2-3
TGTGCCAGCTCAAAAGGGGCTGGAGATACGCAGTATTTT
CASSKGAGDTQYF
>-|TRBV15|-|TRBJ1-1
TGTGCCACCAGCAGAGATCCGGGATTGAACACTGAAGCTTTCTTT
CATSRDPGLNTEAFF
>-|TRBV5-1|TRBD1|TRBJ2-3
TGCGCCAGCAGAGATACAGGGGGTACAGATACGCAGTATTTT
CASRDTGGTDTQYF
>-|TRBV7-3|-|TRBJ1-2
TGTGCCAGCAGCTACGTGGGAGCCGACTCTAACTATGGCTACACCTTC
CASSYVGADSNYGYTF
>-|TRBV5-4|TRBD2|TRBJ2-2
TGTGCCAGCAGCTCGACTAGCGGGAGGTTCACCGGGGAGCTGTTTTTT
CASSSTSGRFTGELFF
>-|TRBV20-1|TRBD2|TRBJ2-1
TGCAGTGCTAGTCTAGCGGCTCGGGGGGATGAGCAGTTCTTC
CSASLAARGDEQFF
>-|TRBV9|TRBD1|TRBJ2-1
TGTGCCAGCAGCGAGACAGGGGGCGGGTACAATGAGCAGTTCTTC
CASSETGGGYNEQFF
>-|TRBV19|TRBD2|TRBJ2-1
TGTGCCAGTTCCGACCCTCCTAGCGGAGTCTACAATGAGCAGTTCTTC
CASSDPPSGVYNEQFF
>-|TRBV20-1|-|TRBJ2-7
TGCAGTGCTAGAGATACTCCGGGGCAGTACTTC
CSARDTPGQYF
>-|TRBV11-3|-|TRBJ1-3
TGTGCCAGCAGCTTAGCACTTGAAAACACCATATATTTT
CASSLALENTIYF
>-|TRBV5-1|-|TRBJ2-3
TGCGCCAGCAGCTTACAGACGGTTAGCACAGATACGCAGTATTTT
CASSLQTVSTDTQYF
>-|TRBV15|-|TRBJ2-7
TGTGCCACCAGCAGCTGGGACTCCCCCTACGAGCAGTACTTC
CATSSWDSPYEQYF
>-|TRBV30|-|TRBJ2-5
TGTGCCTGGAGTGGCGGAAAAGAGACCCAGTACTTC
CAWSGGKETQYF
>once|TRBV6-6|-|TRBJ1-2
TGTGCCAGCAGCCCATCGGCGGGTAGGAGCCCTTTTACTAACAATAACTATGGCTACACCTTC
CASSPSAGRSPFTNNNYGYTF
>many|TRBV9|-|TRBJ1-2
TGTGCCAGCACTGTAGGGTCCAGGGACTATGGCTACACCTTC
CASTVGSRDYGYTF
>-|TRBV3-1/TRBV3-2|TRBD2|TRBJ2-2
TGTGCCAGCAGCCGACTAGCGGCCGGGGAGCTGTTTTTT
CASSRLAAGELFF
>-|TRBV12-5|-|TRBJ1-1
TGTGCTAGTGGTTTGATGGGAGGCACTGAAGCTTTCTTT
CASGLMGGTEAFF
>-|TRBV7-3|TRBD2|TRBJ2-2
TGTGCCAGCAGCTCGCGGACTAGCGGGAAGAACACCGGGGAGCTGTTTTTT
CASSSRTSGKNTGELFF
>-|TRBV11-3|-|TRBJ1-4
TGTGCCAGCAGCTTTCGACAGAGTAATGAAAAACTGTTTTTT
CASSFRQSNEKLFF
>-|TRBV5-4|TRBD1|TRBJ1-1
TGTGCCAGCAGCTTGGGACAGGGAAAAAAGAACACTGAAGCTTTCTTT
CASSLGQGKKNTEAFF
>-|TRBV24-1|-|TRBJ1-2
TGTGCCACCAGTGATTTGCGGGGTAACTATGGCTACACCTTC
CATSDLRGNYGYTF
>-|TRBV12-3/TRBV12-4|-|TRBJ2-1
TGTGCCAGCAGTTTACGGACAGAGAATGAGCAGTTCTTC
CASSLRTENEQFF
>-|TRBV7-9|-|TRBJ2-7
TGTGCCAGCAGCTTAGACCAGGGAGGCTACGAGCAGTACTTC
CASSLDQGGYEQYF
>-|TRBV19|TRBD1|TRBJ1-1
TGTGCCAGTAGGCTCGGGGCGCCGGGACAGGGGACATCTTTCTTT
CASRLGAPGQGTSFF
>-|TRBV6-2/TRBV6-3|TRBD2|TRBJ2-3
TGTGCCAGCAGTTACTCCCTAGCGGGGGGGACAGATACGCAGTATTTT
CASSYSLAGGTDTQYF
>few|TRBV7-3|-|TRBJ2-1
TGTGCCAGCAGCTACACCTACAATGAGCAGTTCTTC
CASSYTYNEQFF
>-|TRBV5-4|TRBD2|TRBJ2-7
TGTGCCAGCAGGCCGGAGCGGGACTCCTACGAGCAGTACTTC
CASRPERDSYEQYF
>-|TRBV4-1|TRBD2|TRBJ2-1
TGCGCCAGCAGCCAAGGGATGAGCGGGAGCTCCTACAATGAGCAGTTCTTC
CASSQGMSGSSYNEQFF
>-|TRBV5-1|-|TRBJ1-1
TGCGCCAGCAGCCTACGACGGGCCGAGGGTGAAGCTTTCTTT
CASSLRRAEGEAFF
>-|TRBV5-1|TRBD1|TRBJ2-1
TGCGCCAGCAGGGGGCAGGGGGCCTACAATGAGCAGTTCTTC
CASRGQGAYNEQFF
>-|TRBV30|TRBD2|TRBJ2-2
TGTGCCTGGAGTGACCCCGGACTAGCAATCTCCGGGGAGCTGTTTTTT
CAWSDPGLAISGELFF
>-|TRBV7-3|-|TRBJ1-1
TGTGCCAGCAGCCTAAGGCGAGGGAGCACTGAAGCTTTCTTT
CASSLRRGSTEAFF
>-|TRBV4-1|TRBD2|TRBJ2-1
TGCGCCAGCAGCCGAGGGACTAGCGGGAGGAATGAGCAGTTCTTC
CASSRGTSGRNEQFF
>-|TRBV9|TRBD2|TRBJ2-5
TGTGCCAGCAGCGTAGGGACTAGCGGGAGTGAGACCCAGTACTTC
CASSVGTSGSETQYF
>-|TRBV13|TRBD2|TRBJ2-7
TGTGCCAGCAGCTTACGGACTAGCGGAGACGAGCAGTACTTC
CASSLRTSGDEQYF
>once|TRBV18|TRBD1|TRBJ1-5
TGTGCCAGCTCAGCGACAGGGGAAGGCAATCAGCCCCAGCATTTT
CASSATGEGNQPQHF
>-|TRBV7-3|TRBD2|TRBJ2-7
TGTGCCAGCAGCCCCCTGGCTAGCGGGAGCGAGCAGTACTTC
CASSPLASGSEQYF
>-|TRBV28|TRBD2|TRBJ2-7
TGTGCCAGCAGTGGTAGCGGGAGTTGGTACTTC
CASSGSGSWYF
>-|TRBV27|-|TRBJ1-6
TGTGCCAGCAGTAGCGGACGCGCGGCATATAATTCACCCCTCCACTTT
CASSSGRAAYNSPLHF
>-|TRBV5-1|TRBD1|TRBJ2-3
TGCGCCAGCAGCTTGGCGGGACAGGGTGGCGCAGATACGCAGTATTTT
CASSLAGQGGADTQYF
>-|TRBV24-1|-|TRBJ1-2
TGTGCCACCAGTGATGTCCAGCGGGACGGCTACACCTTC
CATSDVQRDGYTF
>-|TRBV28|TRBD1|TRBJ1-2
TGTGCCAGCAACCCGGCCCAGGGACAGGAACACTATGGCTACACCTTC
CASNPAQGQEHYGYTF
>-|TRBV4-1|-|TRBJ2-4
TGCGCCAGCACCGAAGCCATCTGGACCCAGGGGAGTATTCAGTACTTC
CASTEAIWTQGSIQYF
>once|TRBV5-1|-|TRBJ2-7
TGCGCCAGCAGCTTGGAGGAGGGCTTAGAGCAGTACTTC
CASSLEEGLEQYF
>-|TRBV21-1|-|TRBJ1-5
TGTGCCAGCAGCAAAGCGCTTTCAGGCAGAAGACATAGCAATCAGCCCCAGCATTTT
CASSKALSGRRHSNQPQHF
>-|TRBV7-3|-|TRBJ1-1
TGTGCCAGCAGCTCTAACCAGGGATCTGAAGCTTTCTTT
CASSSNQGSEAFF
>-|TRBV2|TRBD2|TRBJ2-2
TGTGCCACCGTACTAGCGGGAGTTGATAGCGGGGAGCTGTTTTTT
CATVLAGVDSGELFF
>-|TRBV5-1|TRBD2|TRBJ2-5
TGCGCCAGCGAGGTCGGACTAGCGGGGGGAGGGGAGACCCAGTACTTC
CASEVGLAGGGETQYF
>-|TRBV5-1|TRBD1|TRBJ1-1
TGCGCCAGCAGCTTAGGGACAGGGAACACTGAAGCTTTCTTT
CASSLGTGNTEAFF